A selection of T cell receptor beta chains follows, all from one sample in a study of T cell changes during pregnancy in multiple sclerosis. The method was immunoSEQ multiplex PCR; TCRdb's version includes in-frame clones alone and lacks a portion of them. This sample yields around 57,000 clones, of which approximately 90% are seen a single time; roughly 2.6% belongs to the top ten. The specimen comprised peripheral blood, sampled in the first trimester of pregnancy. These receptors came from a female donor with multiple sclerosis, enrolled in a pregnancy study. CDR3s include the opening cysteine and the closing phenylalanine or tryptophan. A D gene is named only where the DNA matches it firmly. Only part of the rows carry a size: once, few, many, or a class if the clone is expanded.

V	J	D	size	DNA	CDR3
TRBV9	TRBJ1-4	NA	NA	TGTGCCAGCAGCCCAACTCCGGGTGAAAAACTGTTTTTT	CASSPTPGEKLFF
TRBV5-4	TRBJ2-3	NA	NA	TGTGCCAGCAGCTTGGCTGGGTTAGGCGGAGGGCGGAGTGATACGCAGTATTTT	CASSLAGLGGGRSDTQYF
TRBV6-6	TRBJ2-7	TRBD1	NA	TGTGCCAGCAGTCAACAGCGACAGGGCTACGAGCAGTACTTC	CASSQQRQGYEQYF
TRBV27	TRBJ2-2	NA	NA	TGTGCCAGCAGTCTACTAGCCGGGGAGCTGTTTTTT	CASSLLAGELFF
TRBV5-4	TRBJ1-1	NA	NA	TGTGCCAGCAGCTTGGGAGGGCGGGGGAACGGTATAACTGAAGCTTTCTTT	CASSLGGRGNGITEAFF
TRBV7-3	TRBJ2-2	TRBD2	NA	TGTGCCAGCAGCTCAAGCGGGGGGGCCGGTAGGACCGGGGAGCTGTTTTTT	CASSSSGGAGRTGELFF
TRBV27	TRBJ2-1	TRBD1	NA	TGTGCCAGCAGTCCCGACAGGGTCGGTCGGGATGAGCAGTTCTTC	CASSPDRVGRDEQFF
TRBV14	TRBJ2-7	TRBD2	NA	TGTGCCAGCAGCCCCTCCCTGTTGGCGGGACTATACGAGCAGTACTTC	CASSPSLLAGLYEQYF
TRBV30	TRBJ2-7	NA	NA	TGTGCCTGGAGCCAATTCAGCTACGAGCAGTACTTC	CAWSQFSYEQYF
TRBV30	TRBJ2-7	TRBD1	NA	TGTGCCTGGAGTACCGGGACAGGGACCTACGAGCAGTACTTC	CAWSTGTGTYEQYF
TRBV7-9	TRBJ1-1	NA	NA	TGTGCCAGCACCTACCCGGTGGGGGGGACTGAAGCTTTCTTT	CASTYPVGGTEAFF
TRBV4-2	TRBJ1-5	NA	NA	TGTGCCAGCAGCCATACAGATAGTGGCAATCAGCCCCAGCATTTT	CASSHTDSGNQPQHF
TRBV2	TRBJ2-1	NA	NA	TGTGCCAGCAGTGAAGGCGGGCAGTTTAATGAGCAGTTCTTC	CASSEGGQFNEQFF
TRBV14	TRBJ1-1	TRBD1	NA	TGTGCCAGCAGTTACGGACAGGACACTGAAGCTTTCTTT	CASSYGQDTEAFF
TRBV6-1	TRBJ2-1	TRBD1	NA	TGTGCCAGCAGTGGCCGGGACAGGGGGCCCGATGAGCAGTTCTTC	CASSGRDRGPDEQFF
TRBV6-1	TRBJ1-2	NA	once	TGTGCCAGCAGCCCGAGGGCAGACATCTATGGCTACACCTTC	CASSPRADIYGYTF
TRBV13	TRBJ2-3	TRBD2	NA	TGTGCCAGCAGCTTTAGGCTAGCGGGATCCTCTAGCACAGATACGCAGTATTTT	CASSFRLAGSSSTDTQYF
TRBV29-1	TRBJ2-3	TRBD1	once	TGCAGCGCCAGACAGGGTCTCCCAGATACGCAGTATTTT	CSARQGLPDTQYF
TRBV14	TRBJ2-3	NA	NA	TGTGCCAGCAGCCAAGACAGTGGTGCAGATACGCAGTATTTT	CASSQDSGADTQYF
TRBV4-1	TRBJ1-4	TRBD1	few	TGCGCCAGCAGCCAAGCCGGGACAGCTAATGAAAAACTGTTTTTT	CASSQAGTANEKLFF
TRBV5-6	TRBJ2-7	NA	NA	TGTGCCAGCAGCTTGTATATCCAAGGACGGGGGTTGGACGAGCAGTACTTC	CASSLYIQGRGLDEQYF
TRBV9	TRBJ2-3	NA	NA	TGTGCCAGCAGCGTAGCTCTCAGGGGCGGGAGAAGGACAGATACGCAGTATTTT	CASSVALRGGRRTDTQYF
TRBV19	TRBJ1-6	NA	NA	TGTGCCAGTAGTACCCGTGAGTGGTCACCCCTCCACTTT	CASSTREWSPLHF
TRBV5-1	TRBJ2-5	TRBD2	NA	TGCGCCAGCAGCACCCAGACTAGCGGGAGTTTGAAGACCCAGTACTTC	CASSTQTSGSLKTQYF
TRBV30	TRBJ2-1	TRBD1	NA	TGTGCCTGGAGTGTCCGGACAGGGCGGAGCTCCTACAATGAGCAGTTCTTC	CAWSVRTGRSSYNEQFF
TRBV6-5	TRBJ1-3	NA	NA	TGTGCCAGCAGTAGCCGTACCGGAAACACCATATATTTT	CASSSRTGNTIYF
TRBV4-3	TRBJ1-6	TRBD1	NA	TGCGCCAGCAGCCAAGACAGGGGGGCCGGAAATTCACCCCTCCACTTT	CASSQDRGAGNSPLHF
TRBV6-5	TRBJ2-2	NA	once	TGTGCCAGCAGTTACTCGACAGGCGTGAACACCGGGGAGCTGTTTTTT	CASSYSTGVNTGELFF
TRBV5-4	TRBJ2-7	TRBD2	NA	TGTGCCAGCAGCTTGGTACGGGAGGATACCTACGAGCAGTACTTC	CASSLVREDTYEQYF
TRBV5-1	TRBJ1-1	TRBD1	NA	TGCGCCAGCAGCTCTCGGGACAGGGTGACGAACACTGAAGCTTTCTTT	CASSSRDRVTNTEAFF
TRBV11-2	TRBJ1-1	NA	NA	TGTGCCAGCAGCTTAGAACTAACGACTGAAGCTTTCTTT	CASSLELTTEAFF
TRBV5-5	TRBJ2-4	NA	NA	TGTGCCAGCAGCTTGGGGCAGGGCGGTGACATTCAGTACTTC	CASSLGQGGDIQYF
TRBV5-6	TRBJ1-2	NA	NA	TGTGCCAGCAGCGAGTCCCAGGGATACTATGGCTACACCTTC	CASSESQGYYGYTF
TRBV20-1	TRBJ1-2	NA	NA	TGCAGTGCCCCGTACTATGGCTACACCTTC	CSAPYYGYTF
TRBV12-5	TRBJ2-2	NA	few	TGTGCTAGTGGTTTGTTGGTCCGTAACACCCTCCCCGACACCGGGGAGCTGTTTTTT	CASGLLVRNTLPDTGELFF
TRBV10-1	TRBJ2-1	TRBD2	NA	TGCGCCAGCAGTGAAGGCGGGAGTACTTACAATGAGCAGTTCTTC	CASSEGGSTYNEQFF
TRBV18	TRBJ1-1	NA	NA	TGTGCCAGCTCACCAACGCGTCGTTCGAACACTGAAGCTTTCTTT	CASSPTRRSNTEAFF
TRBV2	TRBJ1-5	NA	few	TGTGCCAGCAGTGTAACAGGGATCAATCAGCCCCAGCATTTT	CASSVTGINQPQHF
TRBV20-1	TRBJ2-3	TRBD2	NA	TGCAGTGTACAGCGGGGGGCCCTGTATTTT	CSVQRGALYF
TRBV10-1	TRBJ1-1	NA	NA	TGCGCCAGCAGTGTGGAGGATTTGGAGCCTGACACTGAAGCTTTCTTT	CASSVEDLEPDTEAFF
TRBV18	TRBJ2-1	NA	NA	TGTGCCAGCTCACCGGAGCTTCTGTCAGGGGATGAGCAGTTCTTC	CASSPELLSGDEQFF
TRBV5-1	TRBJ2-7	TRBD1	NA	TGCGCCAGCAGCTTGGAGGGACAGGGTGTAGACGAGCAGTACTTC	CASSLEGQGVDEQYF
TRBV5-6	TRBJ2-1	TRBD2	NA	TGTGCCAGCAGCACCTCTGGGGGGGCCTACAATGAGCAGTTCTTC	CASSTSGGAYNEQFF
TRBV7-9	TRBJ1-6	NA	NA	TGTGCCAGCAGCCCAGGCCTTGATTCACCCCTCCACTTT	CASSPGLDSPLHF
TRBV30	TRBJ2-1	TRBD2	NA	TGTGCCTGGAGTCCCGCACGGGGGGTACAGTTCTTC	CAWSPARGVQFF
TRBV18	TRBJ2-1	NA	NA	TGTGCCAGCTCACCACTAAATAATGAGCAGTTCTTC	CASSPLNNEQFF
TRBV19	TRBJ1-1	NA	NA	TGTGCCAGTAGTTTGGGGCGGCGGACTGAAGCTTTCTTT	CASSLGRRTEAFF
TRBV6-5	TRBJ1-2	NA	NA	TGTGCCAGCAGTTACTCGCAGCTCAACGGAGGCTATGGCTACACCTTC	CASSYSQLNGGYGYTF
TRBV10-3	TRBJ2-3	NA	once	TGTGCCATTGGAACAGGGAGCACAGATACGCAGTATTTT	CAIGTGSTDTQYF
TRBV2	TRBJ2-2	NA	NA	TGTGCCAGCAGTGAAAAACGAGGATACACCGGGGAGCTGTTTTTT	CASSEKRGYTGELFF
TRBV2	TRBJ1-1	NA	few	TGTGCCAGCCGGGGGAGGACTGAAGCTTTCTTT	CASRGRTEAFF
TRBV11-2	TRBJ2-1	TRBD2	once	TGTGCCAGCAGTTACCCCACTAGCGGGAGGGCCATTGAGCAGTTCTTC	CASSYPTSGRAIEQFF
TRBV2	TRBJ1-2	NA	once	TGTGCCAGCGAATGGACAGTAGGTTCGGGTTCTGGGAGCTACACCTTC	CASEWTVGSGSGSYTF
TRBV27	TRBJ2-3	NA	NA	TGTGCCAGCAGGTCTGTTAACACAGATACGCAGTATTTT	CASRSVNTDTQYF
TRBV6-4	TRBJ2-1	TRBD2	NA	TGTGCCAGCAGCCGACTAGCGGGGGGGCTTTCTTGGCAGTTCTTC	CASSRLAGGLSWQFF
TRBV6-5	TRBJ1-1	NA	NA	TGTGCCAGCATTAGGGGTACTGAAGCTTTCTTT	CASIRGTEAFF
TRBV7-3	TRBJ2-2	TRBD2	NA	TGTGCCAGCAGCTTTAGCGGGGGGAGCGCCGGGGAGCTGTTTTTT	CASSFSGGSAGELFF
TRBV12-5	TRBJ1-5	NA	NA	TGTGCTAGTGGTTTGGTACAAGGGGGTGGCAATCAGCCCCAGCATTTT	CASGLVQGGGNQPQHF
TRBV6-6	TRBJ2-7	NA	NA	TGTGCCAGCAGTCCCGGGACTTTGGCCGAGCAGTACTTC	CASSPGTLAEQYF
TRBV7-9	TRBJ1-5	NA	NA	TGTGCCAGCAGCTTCGAGGTCCAGCCCCAGCATTTT	CASSFEVQPQHF